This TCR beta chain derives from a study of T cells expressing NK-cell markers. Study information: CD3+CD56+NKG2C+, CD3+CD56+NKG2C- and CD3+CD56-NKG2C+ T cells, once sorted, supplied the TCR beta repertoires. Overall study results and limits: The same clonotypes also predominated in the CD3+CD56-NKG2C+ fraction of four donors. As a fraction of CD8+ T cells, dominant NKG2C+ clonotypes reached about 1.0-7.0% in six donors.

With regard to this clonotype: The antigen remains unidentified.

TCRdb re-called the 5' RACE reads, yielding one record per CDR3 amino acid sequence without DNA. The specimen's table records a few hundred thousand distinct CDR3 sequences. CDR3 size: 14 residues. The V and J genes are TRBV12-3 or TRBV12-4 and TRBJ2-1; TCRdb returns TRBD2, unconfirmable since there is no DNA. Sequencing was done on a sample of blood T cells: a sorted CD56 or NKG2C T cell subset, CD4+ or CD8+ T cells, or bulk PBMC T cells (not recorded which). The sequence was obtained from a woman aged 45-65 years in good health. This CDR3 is CASSRLAGNNEQFF.